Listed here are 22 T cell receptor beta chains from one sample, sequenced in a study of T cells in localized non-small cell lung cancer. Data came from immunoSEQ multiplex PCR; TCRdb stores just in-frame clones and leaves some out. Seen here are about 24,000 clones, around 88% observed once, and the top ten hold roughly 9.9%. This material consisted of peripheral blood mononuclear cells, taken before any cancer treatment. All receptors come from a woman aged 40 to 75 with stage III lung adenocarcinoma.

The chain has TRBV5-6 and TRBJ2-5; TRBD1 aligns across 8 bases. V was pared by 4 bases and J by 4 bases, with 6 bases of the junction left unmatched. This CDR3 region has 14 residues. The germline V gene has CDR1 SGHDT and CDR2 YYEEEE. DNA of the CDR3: TGTGCCAGCAGCCGTCAGGGGGCCCGAGAGACCCAGTACTTC. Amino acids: CASSRQGARETQYF.

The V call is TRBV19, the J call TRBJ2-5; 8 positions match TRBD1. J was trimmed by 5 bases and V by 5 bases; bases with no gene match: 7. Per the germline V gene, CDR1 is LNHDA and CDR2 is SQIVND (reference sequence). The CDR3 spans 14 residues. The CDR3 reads CASSLGQGTETQYF. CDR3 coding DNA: TGTGCCAGTAGTCTCGGACAGGGAACGGAGACCCAGTACTTC.

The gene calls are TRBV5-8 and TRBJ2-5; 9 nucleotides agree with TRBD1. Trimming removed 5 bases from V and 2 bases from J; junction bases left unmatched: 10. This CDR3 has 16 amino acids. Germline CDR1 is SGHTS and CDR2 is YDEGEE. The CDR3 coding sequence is TGTGCCAGCAGGCCCTTTGCGGGACAGGGTCAAGAGACCCAGTACTTC. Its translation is CASRPFAGQGQETQYF.

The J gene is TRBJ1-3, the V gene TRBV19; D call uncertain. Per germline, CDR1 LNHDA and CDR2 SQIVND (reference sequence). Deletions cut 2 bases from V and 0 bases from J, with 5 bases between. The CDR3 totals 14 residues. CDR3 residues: CASSIYGSGNTIYF. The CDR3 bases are TGTGCCAGTAGTATATACGGCTCTGGAAACACCATATATTTT.

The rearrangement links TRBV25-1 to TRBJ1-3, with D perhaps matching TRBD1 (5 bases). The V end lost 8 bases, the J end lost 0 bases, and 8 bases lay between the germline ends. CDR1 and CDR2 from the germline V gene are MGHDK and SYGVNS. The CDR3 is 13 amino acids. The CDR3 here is CASPGPSGNTIYF. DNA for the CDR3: TGTGCCAGCCCGGGACCCTCTGGAAACACCATATATTTT.

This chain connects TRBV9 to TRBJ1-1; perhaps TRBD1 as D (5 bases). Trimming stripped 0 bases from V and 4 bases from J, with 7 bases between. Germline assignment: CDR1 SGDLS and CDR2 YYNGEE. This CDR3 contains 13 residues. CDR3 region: CASSVERGTEAFF. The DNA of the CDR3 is TGTGCCAGCAGCGTAGAGAGGGGCACTGAAGCTTTCTTT.

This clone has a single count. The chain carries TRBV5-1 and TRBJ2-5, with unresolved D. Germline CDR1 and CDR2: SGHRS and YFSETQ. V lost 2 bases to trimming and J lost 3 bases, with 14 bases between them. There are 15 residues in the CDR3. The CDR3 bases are TGCGCCAGCAGCTTAACGCCTAGAGGCGAAGAGACCCAGTACTTC. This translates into CASSLTPRGEETQYF.

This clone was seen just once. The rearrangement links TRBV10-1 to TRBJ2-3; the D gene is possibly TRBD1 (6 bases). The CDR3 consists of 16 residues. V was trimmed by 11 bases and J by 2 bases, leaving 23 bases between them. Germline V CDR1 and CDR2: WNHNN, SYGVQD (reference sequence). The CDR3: CAQLQGKSADTDTQYF. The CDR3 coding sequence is TGCGCCCAGTTACAGGGTAAGTCGGCGGACACAGATACGCAGTATTTT.

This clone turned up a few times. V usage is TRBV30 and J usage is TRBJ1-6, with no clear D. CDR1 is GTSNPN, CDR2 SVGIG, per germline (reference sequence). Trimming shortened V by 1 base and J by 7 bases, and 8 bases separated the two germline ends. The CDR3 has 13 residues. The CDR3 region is CAWSAGGNSPLHF. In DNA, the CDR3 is TGTGCCTGGAGTGCAGGTGGCAATTCACCCCTCCACTTT.

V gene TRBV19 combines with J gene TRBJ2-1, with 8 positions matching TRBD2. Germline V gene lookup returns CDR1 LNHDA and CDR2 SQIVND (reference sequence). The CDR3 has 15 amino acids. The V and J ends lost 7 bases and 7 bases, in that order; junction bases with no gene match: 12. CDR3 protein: CASNPILAGRNEQFF. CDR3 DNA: TGTGCCAGTAACCCGATTCTAGCGGGTAGAAATGAGCAGTTCTTC.

CDR3 sequence (DNA): TGCAGCGTCGGCCCTGGGACAGGGGCCCACTCTGGGGCCAACGTCCTGACTTTC. The encoded protein is CSVGPGTGAHSGANVLTF. The rearrangement uses TRBV29-1 and TRBJ2-6; 10 bases match TRBD1. Germline CDR1 is SQVTM and CDR2 is ANQGSEA. V was pared by 6 bases and J by 0 bases, with 11 bases of the junction left unmatched. The CDR3 is 18 amino acids.

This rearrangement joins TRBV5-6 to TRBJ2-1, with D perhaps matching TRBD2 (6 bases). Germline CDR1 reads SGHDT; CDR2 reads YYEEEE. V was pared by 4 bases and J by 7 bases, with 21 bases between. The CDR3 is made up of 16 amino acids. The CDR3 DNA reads TGTGCCAGCAGCCCTACAGGCCGGGAGAATGGTAATGAGCAGTTCTTC. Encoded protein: CASSPTGRENGNEQFF.

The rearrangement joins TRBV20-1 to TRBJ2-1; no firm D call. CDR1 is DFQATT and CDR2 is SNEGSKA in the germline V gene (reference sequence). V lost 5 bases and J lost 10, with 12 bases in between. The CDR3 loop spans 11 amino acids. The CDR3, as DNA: TGCAGTGCTTGGGCGTGGGTGGAGCAGTTCTTC. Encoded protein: CSAWAWVEQFF.

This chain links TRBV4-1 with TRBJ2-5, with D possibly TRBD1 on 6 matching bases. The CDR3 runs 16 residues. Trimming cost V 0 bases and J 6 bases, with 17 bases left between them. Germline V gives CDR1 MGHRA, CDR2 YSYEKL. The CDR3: CASSQEKRGLGKTQYF. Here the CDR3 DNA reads TGCGCCAGCAGCCAAGAGAAGAGGGGGTTGGGAAAGACCCAGTACTTC.

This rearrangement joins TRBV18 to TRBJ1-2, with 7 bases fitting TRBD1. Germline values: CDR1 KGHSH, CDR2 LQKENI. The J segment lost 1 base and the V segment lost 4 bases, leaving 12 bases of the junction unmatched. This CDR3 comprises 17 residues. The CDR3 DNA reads TGTGCCAGCTCACGAACTGCAGCAGGGGGGGTTAACTATGGCTACACCTTC. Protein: CASSRTAAGGVNYGYTF.

This chain's CDR3 is CASITGHPTDTQYF. CDR3 coding DNA: TGTGCCAGCATCACGGGACACCCCACAGATACGCAGTATTTT. V gene TRBV7-3 combines with J gene TRBJ2-3; TRBD1 might be the D (6 bases). Germline V CDR1 and CDR2: SGHTA, FQGTGA. The CDR3 loop spans 14 amino acids. The V gene lost 7 bases and the J gene lost 2 bases, with 13 bases spanning the gap.

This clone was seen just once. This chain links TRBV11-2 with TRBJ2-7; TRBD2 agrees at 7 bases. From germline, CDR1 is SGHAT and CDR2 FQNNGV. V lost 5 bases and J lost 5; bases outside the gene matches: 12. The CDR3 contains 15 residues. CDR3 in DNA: TGTGCCAGCAGCCAAGATCGGACTAGAAGTGACGAGCAGTACTTC. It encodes CASSQDRTRSDEQYF.

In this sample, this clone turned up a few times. CDR3: CASSYGILGEQFF. The CDR3 region has the DNA TGTGCCAGCAGTTACGGGATTCTGGGTGAGCAGTTCTTC. The V call is TRBV6-5, the J call TRBJ2-1, with unresolved D. Germline V gives CDR1 MNHEY, CDR2 SVGAGI. The germline V and J ends were trimmed by 2 bases and 9 bases, with 11 bases remaining between them. This CDR3 spans 13 amino acids.

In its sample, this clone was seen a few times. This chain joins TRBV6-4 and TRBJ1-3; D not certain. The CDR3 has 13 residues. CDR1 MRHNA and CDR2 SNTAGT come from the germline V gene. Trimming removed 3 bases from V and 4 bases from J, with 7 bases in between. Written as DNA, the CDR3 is TGTGCCAGCAGTGAGCGTTCCGGAAACACCATATATTTT. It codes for CASSERSGNTIYF.

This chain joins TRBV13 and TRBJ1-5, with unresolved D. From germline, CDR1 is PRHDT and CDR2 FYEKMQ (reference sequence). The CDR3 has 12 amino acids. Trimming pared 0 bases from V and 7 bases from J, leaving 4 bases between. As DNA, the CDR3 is TGTGCCAGCAGCTTAGGGGGGCAGCCCCAGCATTTT. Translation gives CASSLGGQPQHF.

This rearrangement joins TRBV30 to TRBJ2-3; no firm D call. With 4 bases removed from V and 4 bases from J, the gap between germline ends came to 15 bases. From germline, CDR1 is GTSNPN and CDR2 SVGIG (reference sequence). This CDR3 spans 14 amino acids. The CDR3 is CAWKVRLEADTQYF. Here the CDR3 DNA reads TGTGCCTGGAAGGTGAGGCTAGAAGCAGATACGCAGTATTTT.

CDR3 region: CAWRGLAGSEQFF. CDR3 nucleotides: TGTGCCTGGAGAGGACTAGCAGGCAGTGAGCAGTTCTTC. V gene TRBV30 combines with J gene TRBJ2-1; 8 bases map to TRBD2. After removal of 3 bases from V and 9 bases from J, the junction contained 7 bases not matched to a gene. From germline, CDR1 is GTSNPN and CDR2 SVGIG (reference sequence). The CDR3 extends over 13 amino acids.